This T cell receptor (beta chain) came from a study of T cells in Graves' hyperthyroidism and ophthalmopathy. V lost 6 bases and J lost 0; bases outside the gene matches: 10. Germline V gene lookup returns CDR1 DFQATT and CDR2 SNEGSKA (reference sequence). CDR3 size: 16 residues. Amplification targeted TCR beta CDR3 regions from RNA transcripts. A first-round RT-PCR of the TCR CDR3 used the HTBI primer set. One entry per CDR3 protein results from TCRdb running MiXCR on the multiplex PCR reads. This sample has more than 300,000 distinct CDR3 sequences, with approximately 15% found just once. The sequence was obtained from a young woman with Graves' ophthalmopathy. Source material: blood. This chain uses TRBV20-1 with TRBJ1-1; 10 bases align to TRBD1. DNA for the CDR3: TGCAGTGCACCGGGACAGGGGACTCTTATGAACACTGAAGCTTTCTTT. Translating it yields CSAPGQGTLMNTEAFF.